This T cell receptor beta chain was profiled in a study of naive CD8 T cells in extremely preterm neonates. Study information: The methods list adults as 20-50 years; the abstract says 25-50. Findings and caveats of the study: Preterm CDR3s were shorter than older groups', with fewer N additions and less trimming.

The table came from immunoSEQ multiplex PCR; TCRdb's copy has only in-frame clones and leaves some out. The data contain a few thousand clones, 95% to 98% of them singletons. Worth noting for this clone: What it binds is not known.

Looked up from germline, CDR1 is LGHNA and CDR2 is YNFKEQ. The CDR3 has 15 residues. V was pared by 1 base and J by 3 bases, with 12 bases between. The specimen sequenced was naive CD8+ T cells from blood. The chain recombines TRBV4-2 with TRBJ2-5; tentatively, D is TRBD2 (6 bases). This clonotype originated in a human donor in good health. The CDR3 bases are TGTGCCAGCAGCCAAGTCCCGCGGGGTGAAGAGACCCAGTACTTC. As protein: CASSQVPRGEETQYF.